This TCR beta chain derives from a study of vaccination and CD4 T cells after COVID-19. Overall study context: Convalescent persons amounted to six males plus four females, two of whom were Hispanic.

At the Johns Hopkins FTIC core, DNA taken from cultured CD4+ T cells was sequenced by way of the Oncomine TCR Beta short-read assay. TCRdb analysed the PCR reads with MiXCR anew, one entry per CDR3 protein. The profile shows about 21,000 distinct CDR3 sequences, about 38% of them singletons. This clonotype was observed a handful of times. The antigen remains unidentified. Germline V gene data show CDR1 as MNHNS and CDR2 as SASEGT. V was shortened by 4 bases and J by 2 bases, with 5 bases between the two germline ends. The CDR3 has 12 amino acids. Treatment noted: approximately 11-day PBMC culture with coronavirus spike peptide pools or control peptides (ViraFEST assay).

The source material was CD4+ T cells from blood, cultured in vitro, sampled before SARS-CoV-2 vaccination. The TCR was taken from a human donor who had recovered from COVID-19. The chain recombines TRBV6-1 with TRBJ1-1; D gene unclear. The CDR3 DNA reads TGTGCCAGCAGTGCACTAAACACTGAAGCTTTCTTT. Translated: CASSALNTEAFF.